The 3 T cell receptor beta chains listed next were all sequenced from one sample in a study of blood T cell repertoires in COVID-19 (dated by TCRdb to the early 2020s). The library was prepared using the immunoSEQ multiplex PCR assay. TCRdb mirrors the immuneACCESS table, restricted to in-frame sequences. Some clones are absent from its copies; in checked studies, under half trace to an unresolved V gene, and the reason for the others is unknown. The sample records some 110,000 clones, around 80% of which are singletons. Over 15% of the sample rests with the top ten. Sequencing used peripheral blood. The receptors stem from a woman older than 75 with acute or convalescent COVID-19.

This clone was seen a few times. V gene TRBV19 combines with J gene TRBJ2-3, with 8 bases lining up with TRBD1. Germline V gene lookup returns CDR1 LNHDA and CDR2 SQIVND (reference sequence). V gave up 3 bases and J gave up 2 bases; unmatched junction bases: 4. The length of the CDR3 is 15 residues. The CDR3 region is CASSMTGVFTDTQYF. The CDR3 nucleotides are TGTGCCAGTAGTATGACAGGGGTCTTCACAGATACGCAGTATTTT.

This clone was found a few times. The chain recombines TRBV27 with TRBJ2-2; possibly TRBD1 for D (5 bases). CDR1 is MNHEY and CDR2 is SMNVEV in the germline V gene (reference sequence). Trimming stripped 3 bases from V and 5 bases from J, with 13 bases between. The CDR3 totals 15 residues. The DNA for the CDR3 is TGTGCCAGCAGTTTTACTGCAGGGCAAACCGGGGAGCTGTTTTTT. Translated, it gives CASSFTAGQTGELFF.

The J gene is TRBJ2-7, the V gene TRBV7-8, with 8 bases fitting TRBD2. The germline V gene encodes CDR1 SGHVS and CDR2 FQNEAQ. V gave up 1 base and J gave up 6 bases; unmatched junction bases: 11. The CDR3 covers 16 residues. In nucleotides, the CDR3 is TGTGCCAGCAGCTTAGTGGCAGCGGGAGTCAATTCCGAGCAGTACGTC. Its translation is CASSLVAAGVNSEQYV.